These 28 T cell receptor beta chains share one sample of origin, sequenced in a study of blood T cell repertoires in COVID-19. Sequencing was performed with immunoSEQ multiplex PCR; in TCRdb, only in-frame clones are kept and a portion is missing. Of about 370,000 clones listed, around 89% were seen once; the top ten hold approximately 1%. The sample comprised PBMCs or T cells enriched from blood (not recorded which). These receptors all come from a man aged 18 to 29 who had recovered from COVID-19.

The chain combines TRBV7-9 with TRBJ1-5; 8 positions match TRBD1. The CDR3 has 15 amino acids. The ends lost 5 bases at V and 4 bases at J; junction bases unmatched: 7. Germline CDR1 and CDR2: SEHNR and FQNEAQ (reference sequence). The CDR3 here is CASSPKGQDNQPQHF. CDR3 bases: TGTGCCAGCAGCCCAAAGGGACAGGATAATCAGCCCCAGCATTTT.

The chain is built from TRBV4-3 and TRBJ1-2; weak D call: TRBD1 (5 bases). Between the trimmed V and J ends, which lost 4 bases and 3 bases, there was a span of 12 bases. The CDR3 is 14 amino acids. Germline lookup yields CDR1 LGHNA and CDR2 YSLEER. CDR3 sequence: CASSPSQGYYGYTF. CDR3 DNA sequence: TGCGCCAGCAGCCCGTCTCAGGGTTACTATGGCTACACCTTC.

The chain has TRBV27 and TRBJ2-1; D may be TRBD2 (6 bases). The germline V and J ends were trimmed by 5 bases and 9 bases, with 26 bases remaining between them. Germline values: CDR1 MNHEY, CDR2 SMNVEV (reference sequence). This CDR3 comprises 17 residues. DNA of the CDR3: TGTGCCAGCAGTCCACCCCTAGTCGGGGGACCTCGGGTTGAGCAGTTCTTC. Residues: CASSPPLVGGPRVEQFF.

The J gene is TRBJ2-1, the V gene TRBV20-1; TRBD2 aligns across 12 bases. Per germline, CDR1 DFQATT and CDR2 SNEGSKA (reference sequence). This CDR3 comprises 16 residues. J lost 8 bases, V lost 3 bases, and 11 bases had no gene match. CDR3 sequence (DNA): TGCAGTGCTAGTAAGCTAGCGGGGGGGCCGGTTGATGAGCAGTTCTTC. It translates to CSASKLAGGPVDEQFF.

The V gene is TRBV6-5, the J gene TRBJ2-3; 10 bases fit TRBD1. The CDR3 contains 15 residues. The germline V gene encodes CDR1 MNHEY and CDR2 SVGAGI. The V segment lost 6 bases and the J segment 8 bases; nucleotides outside the gene matches: 11. The CDR3 DNA is TGTGCCAGCAGCGACCGGGACAGGGGATCGAGTACGCAGTATTTT. Its protein product is CASSDRDRGSSTQYF.

The rearrangement uses TRBV18 and TRBJ1-1, with 9 nucleotides matching TRBD1. J was trimmed by 5 bases and V by 3 bases; bases with no gene match: 7. This CDR3 is built from 15 residues. Germline assignment: CDR1 KGHSH and CDR2 LQKENI. The CDR3 sequence: CASSPRTGVETEAFF. The CDR3, as DNA: TGTGCCAGCTCACCCCGGACAGGGGTCGAGACTGAAGCTTTCTTT. Together with reference TRBV18 and TRBJ1-1, the CDR3 gives the full variable domain: NAGVMQNPRHLVRRRGQEARLRCSPMKGHSHVYWYRQLPEEGLKFMVYLQKENIIDESGMPKERFSAEFPKEGPSILRIQQVVRGDSAAYFCASSPRTGVETEAFFGQGTRLTVV.

The V call is TRBV7-2, the J call TRBJ2-5, with a tentative D call TRBD1 (5 bases). Trimming removed 4 bases from V and 5 bases from J, with 8 bases in between. The CDR3 spans 12 residues. Germline V gene lookup returns CDR1 SGHTA and CDR2 FQGNSA. This chain's CDR3 is CASSSGWETQYF. CDR3 coding DNA: TGTGCCAGCAGCTCAGGGTGGGAGACCCAGTACTTC.

This clone has just a few counts. The J gene is TRBJ2-3, the V gene TRBV3-1 (or the pseudogene TRBV3-2); possible D gene TRBD2, 6 bases. The CDR3 totals 15 residues. Germline loops: CDR1 LGHDT, CDR2 YNNKEL (reference sequence). V lost 5 bases and J lost 2, with 14 bases in between. The CDR3 DNA is TGTGCCAGCAGCGTGGGACTGCCCTACACAGATACGCAGTATTTT. It translates to CASSVGLPYTDTQYF.

Remarks on this clone: This same CDR3 is encoded by further DNA sequences in the sample. V and J are TRBV30 and TRBJ2-2; D is possibly TRBD1 (5 bases). V shed 1 base and J shed 2 bases, with 8 bases lying between them. The CDR3 covers 14 residues. CDR1 GTSNPN and CDR2 SVGIG come from the germline V gene (reference sequence). The DNA for the CDR3 is TGTGCCTGGAGTGCAGGGCTCAACACCGGGGAGCTGTTTTTT. Protein: CAWSAGLNTGELFF.

This chain joins TRBV12-3 or TRBV12-4 and TRBJ1-2; D is unresolved. Between the trimmed V and J ends, which lost 0 bases and 8 bases, there was a span of 10 bases. The CDR3 has 13 residues. The CDR3 DNA follows: TGTGCCAGCAGTTTAGCCGCGGCGGAGGGCTACACCTTC. Translation: CASSLAAAEGYTF.

The chain combines TRBV18 with TRBJ1-5; 7 positions match TRBD1. Germline CDR1 KGHSH, CDR2 LQKENI. The CDR3 is 19 amino acids. V dropped 6 bases and J dropped 4; count of bases not matched to a gene: 21. The CDR3 bases are TGTGCCAGCTCCCAAGGCCCCACAGGGGCAGTCTTCGATAATCAGCCCCAGCATTTT. This translates into CASSQGPTGAVFDNQPQHF.

This chain connects TRBV6-1 to TRBJ1-2, with D possibly TRBD1 on 5 matching bases. This CDR3 has 13 amino acids. Trimming took 6 bases from V and 4 from J, leaving 12 bases between them. Germline lookup yields CDR1 MNHNS and CDR2 SASEGT. CDR3 protein: CASSRDRAYGYTF. Here the CDR3 DNA reads TGTGCCAGCAGCCGAGACAGAGCCTATGGCTACACCTTC.

This clone was recorded at least ten times. The V gene is TRBV6-4, the J gene TRBJ2-3, with TRBD2 matching 9 bases. CDR1 is MRHNA, CDR2 SNTAGT, per germline. This CDR3 has 15 amino acids. V gave up 0 bases and J gave up 4 bases; unmatched junction bases: 2. CDR3 in DNA: TGTGCCAGCAGTGACTCAGCGGGGGGATCAGATACGCAGTATTTT. Protein product: CASSDSAGGSDTQYF.

The chain uses TRBV3-1 (or the pseudogene TRBV3-2) and TRBJ2-3; possibly TRBD2 for D (5 bases). Germline lookup yields CDR1 LGHDT and CDR2 YNNKEL (reference sequence). The CDR3 covers 16 residues. Trimming took off 0 bases at V and 0 bases at J, with 10 bases between the two ends. As DNA, the CDR3 is TGTGCCAGCAGCCAAGATTATGCTAGCAGCACAGATACGCAGTATTTT. Encoded protein: CASSQDYASSTDTQYF.

V is TRBV6-5 and J is TRBJ1-1; no firm D call. Germline CDR1 MNHEY, CDR2 SVGAGI. The ends were cut back, 6 bases at V and 0 bases at J, with 8 bases in the middle. The CDR3 has 13 residues. The CDR3, as DNA: TGTGCCAGCAGGCCGAACTTGAACACTGAAGCTTTCTTT. This translates into CASRPNLNTEAFF.

The genes are TRBV7-9 and TRBJ2-1; the match to TRBD1 covers 8 bases. In germline, CDR1 is SEHNR, CDR2 FQNEAQ (reference sequence). The CDR3 is 19 residues long. The junction had 15 bases not matched to a gene; V was cut back by 5 bases and J by 0 bases. The DNA of the CDR3 is TGTGCCAGCAGCCCCCGACAGGGGTCGTGGGAGGCCTCCTACAATGAGCAGTTCTTC. Protein: CASSPRQGSWEASYNEQFF.

This sequence joins TRBV2 and TRBJ2-7, with 9 bases matching TRBD1. V gave up 6 bases and J gave up 6 bases; unmatched junction bases: 15. This CDR3 contains 16 residues. The V gene's germline CDR1 is SNHLY and CDR2 FYNNEI. The CDR3 bases are TGTGCCAGCAGACCCGGGTATACGGGACAGGGCAGCGAGCAGTACTTC. This encodes CASRPGYTGQGSEQYF.

V gene TRBV7-2 combines with J gene TRBJ2-7, with a possible D match to TRBD1 (5 bases). Germline loops: CDR1 SGHTA, CDR2 FQGNSA. The CDR3 sequence is 14 residues long. The germline V and J ends were trimmed by 4 bases and 7 bases, with 17 bases remaining between them. Written as DNA, the CDR3 is TGTGCCAGCAGCTCAGTCGTGGGGCTTGGGGAGCAGTACTTC. It translates to CASSSVVGLGEQYF.

Here the CDR3 DNA reads TGTGCCAGCAGAGCCGGACAGGGACAATCTGAAGCTTTCTTT. Translated, it gives CASRAGQGQSEAFF. This rearrangement joins TRBV2 to TRBJ1-1, with 8 bases matching TRBD1. CDR3 length: 14 amino acids. Looked up from germline, CDR1 is SNHLY and CDR2 is FYNNEI. Unmatched junction bases numbered 9, after V lost 6 bases and J lost 6 bases.

The rearrangement uses TRBV10-1 and TRBJ1-1; no firm D call. This CDR3 has 14 residues. Trimming removed 2 bases from V and 2 bases from J, with 9 bases in between. Germline V CDR1 and CDR2: WNHNN, SYGVQD (reference sequence). The CDR3 protein is CASSEGLPNTEAFF. In nucleotides, the CDR3 is TGCGCCAGCAGTGAGGGGCTACCAAACACTGAAGCTTTCTTT.

V is TRBV19 and J is TRBJ1-2; 7 bases agree with TRBD1. The length of the CDR3 is 15 residues. Per germline, CDR1 LNHDA and CDR2 SQIVND (reference sequence). The trim removed 5 bases at V and 5 bases at J, leaving 11 bases unmatched. The CDR3 spells CASSSRTGHTYGYTF. In nucleotides, the CDR3 is TGTGCCAGTAGTTCTCGGACAGGCCATACGTATGGCTACACCTTC.

The V and J genes are TRBV9 and TRBJ1-1, with TRBD1 identical over 9 bases. The germline V gene has CDR1 SGDLS and CDR2 YYNGEE. The CDR3 loop spans 18 amino acids. The V and J ends lost 0 bases and 5 bases, in that order; junction bases with no gene match: 14. The CDR3 nucleotides read TGTGCCAGCAGCGTAGGGACAGGGGTTGGATCAGGAGGGACTGAAGCTTTCTTT. Protein product: CASSVGTGVGSGGTEAFF.

The J gene is TRBJ1-2, the V gene TRBV7-9; perhaps TRBD1 as D (6 bases). Between the trimmed V and J ends, which lost 4 bases and 8 bases, there was a span of 14 bases. Germline values: CDR1 SEHNR, CDR2 FQNEAQ (reference sequence). This CDR3 is 13 amino acids long. The DNA of the CDR3 is TGTGCCAGCAGCTCTACGGCGGGGGCGGGCTACACCTTC. Its protein is CASSSTAGAGYTF.

The sample holds one count of this clone. The J gene is TRBJ1-5, the V gene TRBV29-1; 10 bases map to TRBD1. The CDR3 has 14 amino acids. Germline V gene data show CDR1 as SQVTM and CDR2 as ANQGSEA. With V trimmed by 4 bases and J by 7 bases, 7 bases remained unmatched. DNA of the CDR3: TGCAGCGTTGTGACAGGGGGCGCGGGCCAGCCCCAGCATTTT. This encodes CSVVTGGAGQPQHF.

Here the CDR3 reads CASGGARGENNSPLHF. Here the CDR3 DNA reads TGTGCCTCGGGGGGGGCCCGAGGGGAAAATAATTCACCCCTCCACTTT. V gene TRBV5-4 combines with J gene TRBJ1-6; tentatively, D is TRBD1 (6 bases). Germline V gene data show CDR1 as SGHNT and CDR2 as YYREEE (reference sequence). The CDR3 contains 16 residues. Deletions cut 10 bases from V and 5 bases from J, with 22 bases between.

V is TRBV7-9 and J is TRBJ2-7; 14 bases agree with TRBD2. The CDR3 length is 16 residues. Germline assignment: CDR1 SEHNR and CDR2 FQNEAQ (reference sequence). V gave up 5 bases and J gave up 0 bases; unmatched junction bases: 3. As DNA, the CDR3 is TGTGCCAGCAGCCCGGGACTAGCGGGGGACTCCTACGAGCAGTACTTC. Protein: CASSPGLAGDSYEQYF.

The chain employs TRBV5-1 and TRBJ2-5; TRBD2 might be the D (5 bases). This CDR3 is built from 14 residues. Per the germline V gene, CDR1 is SGHRS and CDR2 is YFSETQ. V was shortened by 4 bases and J by 2 bases, with 12 bases between the two germline ends. The CDR3 loop reads CASSELSGQETQYF. The CDR3 region has the DNA TGCGCCAGCAGCGAGTTAAGCGGACAAGAGACCCAGTACTTC.

This clone was counted once. J is TRBJ2-7 and V is TRBV28; unclear D gene. The CDR3 contains 13 residues. Germline V gene sequence: CDR1 MDHEN, CDR2 SYDVKM. With 3 bases removed from V and 6 bases from J, the gap between germline ends came to 12 bases. The CDR3 here is CASSLGATREQYF. The CDR3 DNA sequence: TGTGCCAGCAGTTTGGGCGCTACGCGCGAGCAGTACTTC.